The 19 T cell receptor beta chains in this list originate from one sample, sequenced in a study of cytomegalovirus exposure and HLA in healthy donors. The PCR ran on 60 Vbeta and 13 Jbeta primers. Libraries were prepared by immunoSEQ multiplex PCR; TCRdb keeps only in-frame clonotypes and omits some of them. Seen here are approximately 150,000 clones, less than 10% observed once, and the top ten hold 1.8%. Material: PBMCs. All receptors derive from a male donor in good health and CMV-seronegative.

This clone was found a few times. The chain links TRBV28 to TRBJ2-7; the match to TRBD2 covers 13 bases. V lost 3 bases to trimming and J lost 3 bases; unmatched junction nucleotides: 11. Germline CDR1 is MDHEN and CDR2 is SYDVKM. The CDR3 totals 18 residues. Here the CDR3 DNA reads TGTGCCAGCAGTTTCTCCGGGACTAGCGGGATCTCCTTCTACGAGCAGTACTTC. It translates to CASSFSGTSGISFYEQYF.

This clone appeared a few times. The CDR3 region has the DNA TGTGCCAGCAGCCCTTATAGCTACAATGAGCAGTTCTTC. Translating gives CASSPYSYNEQFF. This chain uses TRBV28 with TRBJ2-1; unclear D gene. The V gene's germline CDR1 is MDHEN and CDR2 SYDVKM. The V end was cut by 6 bases, the J end by 3 bases, with 9 bases between. The length of the CDR3 is 13 residues.

This clone was detected only a few times. The chain is built from TRBV25-1 and TRBJ1-6; the match to TRBD1 covers 8 bases. Germline V gives CDR1 MGHDK, CDR2 SYGVNS. The CDR3 totals 15 residues. J gave up 10 bases and V 4 bases, and 9 bases lay outside the gene matches. The CDR3 region is CASSGTGRKNSPLHF. The CDR3 nucleotides read TGTGCCAGCAGTGGGACAGGGAGGAAGAACTCACCCCTCCACTTT.

This clone was detected a few times. CDR3 region: CASRQGYYGYTF. DNA of the CDR3: TGTGCCAGCAGACAGGGGTACTATGGCTACACCTTC. This sequence joins TRBV27 and TRBJ1-2; 7 nucleotides align to TRBD1. The germline V gene encodes CDR1 MNHEY and CDR2 SMNVEV (reference sequence). J gave up 3 bases and V 6 bases, and 1 base lay outside the gene matches. The CDR3 covers 12 residues.

The chain employs TRBV4-1 and TRBJ2-7, with 8 bases identical to TRBD2. The V gene end was trimmed by 4 bases and the J gene end by 6 bases; junction bases not matched to a gene: 5. CDR3 length: 13 amino acids. The germline CDR1 and CDR2 sequences are MGHRA and YSYEKL. In nucleotides, the CDR3 is TGCGCCAGCAGCCCAGGACTAGCCGGCGAGCAGTACTTC. Its translation is CASSPGLAGEQYF.

This clone was seen only a few times. V and J are TRBV5-1 and TRBJ2-2; a weak D match, TRBD2 (7 bases). There are 17 residues in the CDR3. Trimming left V 4 bases short and J 2 bases short, with 18 bases between. Looked up from germline, CDR1 is SGHRS and CDR2 is YFSETQ. CDR3 nucleotides: TGCGCCAGCAGCCCCAAGGCGGCGGGGGCAAACACCGGGGAGCTGTTTTTT. Translating it yields CASSPKAAGANTGELFF.

V is TRBV28 and J is TRBJ2-1; TRBD2 is a possible D gene (6 bases). The CDR3 totals 15 residues. The V gene lost 3 bases and the J gene lost 1 base, with 10 bases spanning the gap. The V gene's germline CDR1 is MDHEN and CDR2 SYDVKM. The CDR3 reads CASSFLSGSYNEQFF. The DNA for the CDR3 is TGTGCCAGCAGTTTCCTGAGCGGGTCCTACAATGAGCAGTTCTTC.

V is TRBV6-4 and J is TRBJ1-1; 7 positions match TRBD1. After removal of 4 bases from V and 7 bases from J, the junction contained 3 bases not matched to a gene. In germline, CDR1 is MRHNA, CDR2 SNTAGT. This CDR3 region has 12 residues. CDR3 nucleotide sequence: TGTGCCAGCAGTGGAAGACAGGGTGAAGCTTTCTTT. It encodes CASSGRQGEAFF.

The chain carries TRBV5-1 and TRBJ2-7, with 11 bases matching TRBD2. The ends lost 4 bases at V and 7 bases at J; junction bases unmatched: 7. CDR3 length equals 14 residues. Per the germline V gene, CDR1 is SGHRS and CDR2 is YFSETQ. The CDR3 region has the DNA TGCGCCAGCAGCCTAGGACTAGCGGGTGCTGAGCAGTACTTC. This codes for CASSLGLAGAEQYF.

The chain employs TRBV4-1 and TRBJ1-6; 9 nucleotides agree with TRBD1. Germline CDR1 reads MGHRA; CDR2 reads YSYEKL. The CDR3 is made up of 19 amino acids. The V segment lost 1 base and the J segment 7 bases; nucleotides outside the gene matches: 14. The CDR3 DNA reads TGCGCCAGCAGCCAAGGCCTGGACAGGGGTCCCCGAAGGAATTCACCCCTCCACTTT. It is translated as CASSQGLDRGPRRNSPLHF.

The chain links TRBV4-3 to TRBJ2-7; tentatively, D is TRBD1 (6 bases). V was trimmed by 3 bases and J by 3 bases, leaving 15 bases between them. Germline V gene sequence: CDR1 LGHNA, CDR2 YSLEER. The CDR3 is 15 amino acids. CDR3 sequence (DNA): TGCGCCAGCAGCCAGGGAACTTGGACAGTCTACGAGCAGTACTTC. Amino acid sequence: CASSQGTWTVYEQYF.

The chain carries TRBV6-5 and TRBJ2-7; 7 bases line up with TRBD2. The CDR3 runs 15 residues. The V gene end was trimmed by 0 bases and the J gene end by 3 bases; junction bases not matched to a gene: 5. CDR1 and CDR2 (germline): MNHEY, SVGAGI. In nucleotides, the CDR3 is TGTGCCAGCAGTTACTCGACGGGGGGAGTCTACGAGCAGTACTTC. Translating it yields CASSYSTGGVYEQYF.

The V call is TRBV5-1, the J call TRBJ1-2; D is uncertain. The CDR3 is 11 amino acids. Germline V gives CDR1 SGHRS, CDR2 YFSETQ. With 7 bases removed from V and 6 bases from J, the gap between germline ends came to 10 bases. CDR3 amino acids: CASYNLDGYTF. The CDR3 nucleotides read TGCGCCAGCTACAATCTGGATGGCTACACCTTC. The full variable domain, in which reference TRBV5-1 and TRBJ1-2 provide the parts outside the CDR3, is KAGVTQTPRYLIKTRGQQVTLSCSPISGHRSVSWYQQTPGQGLQFLFEYFSETQRNKGNFPGRFSGRQFSNSRSEMNVSTLELGDSALYLCASYNLDGYTFGSGTRLTVV.

This rearrangement joins TRBV25-1 to TRBJ1-2; D gene uncertain. Germline V lookup: CDR1 MGHDK, CDR2 SYGVNS. The V gene lost 1 base and the J gene lost 8 bases, with 8 bases spanning the gap. The CDR3 has 12 amino acids. The CDR3 nucleotides are TGTGCCAGCAGTGAATCGGGAACCGGCTACACCTTC. It is translated as CASSESGTGYTF.

The J gene is TRBJ2-7, the V gene TRBV7-2, with 10 bases that match TRBD1. The CDR3 is 15 residues long. From germline, CDR1 is SGHTA and CDR2 FQGNSA. V was clipped by 6 bases and J by 5 bases; unmatched bases: 10. The CDR3 is CASSSGTGVIHEQYF. The CDR3 DNA reads as TGTGCCAGCAGTTCCGGGACAGGGGTCATCCACGAGCAGTACTTC.

The rearrangement joins TRBV11-2 to TRBJ1-4; 9 bases are shared with TRBD1. J lost 7 bases, V lost 2 bases, and 8 bases had no gene match. Germline V gene data show CDR1 as SGHAT and CDR2 as FQNNGV. The CDR3 has 16 amino acids. The DNA of the CDR3 is TGTGCCAGCAGCTTATGGACAGGGGACCAGCTTGAAAAACTGTTTTTT. As protein: CASSLWTGDQLEKLFF.

This clone occurred a few times. This rearrangement joins TRBV5-1 to TRBJ2-3; 9 bases are shared with TRBD2. V trimming: 4 bases; J trimming: 0 bases; junction bases outside the gene matches: 0. CDR1 and CDR2 (germline): SGHRS, YFSETQ. The CDR3 loop spans 14 amino acids. The CDR3 reads CASSAGGSTDTQYF. The CDR3 nucleotides read TGCGCCAGCAGCGCGGGGGGGAGCACAGATACGCAGTATTTT.

This clone was seen a few times. V usage is TRBV5-1 and J usage is TRBJ2-6; 7 nucleotides line up with TRBD1. The ends lost 5 bases at V and 6 bases at J; junction bases unmatched: 8. Germline V gene sequence: CDR1 SGHRS, CDR2 YFSETQ. The CDR3 runs to 15 residues. The CDR3 loop reads CASSPFDRVANVLTF. CDR3 DNA: TGCGCCAGCAGTCCCTTCGACAGGGTGGCCAACGTCCTGACTTTC.

This chain links TRBV28 with TRBJ2-1; 10 nucleotides line up with TRBD2. V was pared by 2 bases and J by 2 bases, with 6 bases of the junction left unmatched. The germline gives CDR1 MDHEN, CDR2 SYDVKM. CDR3 length: 17 amino acids. The CDR3 region has the DNA TGTGCCAGCAGTTTAAGCCTAGCGGGGGCAACCTACAATGAGCAGTTCTTC. It translates to CASSLSLAGATYNEQFF.